This T cell receptor beta chain was obtained from a study of pediatric ulcerative colitis. Overall study findings and caveats: Ulcerative colitis patients shared more blood-rectal clones than controls. Blood samples from a couple of patients yielded substantially fewer templates and were excluded from blood-rectal overlap analysis. In rectum, acute severe colitis had expanded clones and less diversity.

With V trimmed by 7 bases and J by 8 bases, 15 bases remained unmatched. Germline loops: CDR1 SNHLY, CDR2 FYNNEI. The CDR3 is made up of 15 amino acids. Sequencing used immunoSEQ multiplex PCR; TCRdb keeps in-frame clones, though not all of them. This table has about 18,000 clones, about 80% appearing once. To note about this clone: Its specificity is not known.

One to two pinch biopsies were taken from the rectum during colonoscopy. The rearrangement links TRBV2 to TRBJ1-2, with 8 bases aligning to TRBD1. This receptor was obtained from a boy between 5 and 17 years old who was a control in a study of pediatric ulcerative colitis. The specimen sequenced was gut tissue. The CDR3 is CASNFLRNRGEGYTF. In nucleotides, the CDR3 is TGTGCCAGCAACTTCCTACGAAACAGGGGGGAAGGCTACACCTTC.